The rows below give T cell receptor beta chains drawn from one sample of a study of blood T cell repertoires in COVID-19. Sequencing used immunoSEQ multiplex PCR; TCRdb keeps in-frame clones, though not all of them. The sample records 350,000 or so clones, about 92% being singletons. Sequencing was performed on PBMCs or T cells enriched from blood (not recorded which). The receptors shown here come from a woman aged 25-40 years who had recovered from COVID-19. CDR3s include the opening cysteine and the closing phenylalanine or tryptophan. A D gene is named only where the DNA matches it firmly. The size of a clone is reported for some rows only, either as once, few or many, or as a class for expanded clones.

abundance	v_gene	d_gene	j_gene	CDR3aa	CDR3nt
NA	TRBV6-1	NA	TRBJ1-6	CASSERQGHQSPLHF	TGTGCCAGCAGTGAACGTCAGGGTCACCAGTCACCCCTCCACTTT
once	TRBV19	TRBD2	TRBJ2-1	CASSKKAGVGPFF	TGTGCCAGTAGTAAAAAAGCGGGAGTAGGTCCGTTCTTC
once	TRBV27	NA	TRBJ2-1	CASSFSTGYGEQFF	TGTGCCAGCAGTTTCTCCACAGGGTATGGTGAGCAGTTCTTC
NA	TRBV5-5	TRBD2	TRBJ2-1	CASSLLHGGEQFF	TGTGCCAGCAGCTTGCTGCACGGGGGGGAGCAGTTCTTC
NA	TRBV2	NA	TRBJ1-1	CASSDFLVEAFF	TGTGCCAGCAGTGACTTCTTAGTTGAAGCTTTCTTT
NA	TRBV7-9	NA	TRBJ2-2	CASSLATGANTGELFF	TGTGCCAGCAGCTTAGCGACAGGCGCGAACACCGGGGAGCTGTTTTTT
NA	TRBV7-2	TRBD2	TRBJ2-3	CASSLAGRGVTDTQYF	TGTGCCAGCAGCTTAGCAGGGAGGGGCGTCACAGATACGCAGTATTTT
once	TRBV12-3/TRBV12-4	NA	TRBJ1-1	CASSLGTVGQAFF	TGTGCCAGCAGTTTAGGGACAGTGGGACAAGCTTTCTTT
NA	TRBV27	NA	TRBJ2-1	CASSFYSGSGEQFF	TGTGCCAGCAGTTTTTACTCGGGTTCGGGGGAGCAGTTCTTC
NA	TRBV27	NA	TRBJ2-3	CASSQSGGARTDTQYF	TGTGCCAGCAGTCAAAGTGGGGGGGCGCGCACAGATACGCAGTATTTT
NA	TRBV21-1	NA	TRBJ2-7	CASSKGGRGQTSYEQYF	TGTGCCAGCAGCAAAGGGGGAAGGGGACAGACATCCTACGAGCAGTACTTC
NA	TRBV10-3	NA	TRBJ1-5	CAISESALQPQHF	TGTGCCATCAGTGAGTCGGCTCTGCAGCCCCAGCATTTT
once	TRBV20-1	NA	TRBJ2-1	CSASKLGGGNNEQFF	TGCAGTGCTAGTAAATTAGGCGGCGGTAACAATGAGCAGTTCTTC
NA	TRBV9	TRBD1	TRBJ1-4	CASSRTGGSTNEKLFF	TGTGCCAGCAGCCGGACAGGGGGCTCAACTAATGAAAAACTGTTTTTT
NA	TRBV4-3	NA	TRBJ2-1	CASSQDLSGEQFF	TGCGCCAGCAGCCAAGATCTATCCGGGGAGCAGTTCTTC
once	TRBV9	NA	TRBJ2-5	CASTVGGGQQETQYF	TGTGCCAGCACCGTGGGTGGAGGACAGCAAGAGACCCAGTACTTC
NA	TRBV5-5	TRBD1	TRBJ2-7	CASRIDRGDSYEQYF	TGTGCCAGCAGAATAGACAGGGGCGATTCCTACGAGCAGTACTTC
NA	TRBV4-1	TRBD2	TRBJ2-3	CASSQGGLAVTDTQYF	TGCGCCAGCAGCCAAGGGGGACTAGCTGTAACAGATACGCAGTATTTT
NA	TRBV9	TRBD2	TRBJ2-5	CASSVTSGQETQYF	TGTGCCAGCAGCGTTACTAGCGGTCAAGAGACCCAGTACTTC
NA	TRBV28	NA	TRBJ2-5	CASSPTWVGGETQYF	TGTGCCAGCAGCCCGACGTGGGTTGGAGGAGAGACCCAGTACTTC
NA	TRBV15	NA	TRBJ1-6	CATSRGVSNSPLHF	TGTGCCACCAGCAGAGGAGTGTCTAATTCACCCCTCCACTTT
once	TRBV2	TRBD2	TRBJ2-3	CASSLGLAGDTQYF	TGTGCCAGCAGTCTAGGACTAGCCGGAGATACGCAGTATTTT
NA	TRBV19	TRBD1	TRBJ2-7	CASRGGRGPYEQYF	TGTGCCAGTAGGGGGGGCAGGGGGCCCTACGAGCAGTACTTC
NA	TRBV4-1	TRBD2	TRBJ2-3	CASSLAGASTDTQYF	TGCGCCAGCAGCCTAGCGGGGGCGAGCACAGATACGCAGTATTTT
NA	TRBV10-3	TRBD2	TRBJ2-6	CATGLAGGAGANVLTF	TGTGCCACCGGACTAGCGGGAGGTGCTGGGGCCAACGTCCTGACTTTC
NA	TRBV11-2	NA	TRBJ2-6	CASIRGSGANVLTF	TGTGCCAGCATCAGGGGCTCCGGGGCCAACGTCCTGACTTTC
once	TRBV28	NA	TRBJ1-6	CASSFRALSPLHF	TGTGCCAGCAGTTTCAGGGCCCTTTCACCCCTCCACTTT
NA	TRBV5-1	NA	TRBJ2-1	CASSRTASNEQFF	TGCGCCAGCAGCCGGACAGCCTCGAATGAGCAGTTCTTC
NA	TRBV28	NA	TRBJ2-7	CASSFSSYQDEQYF	TGTGCCAGCAGTTTTTCGTCCTACCAGGACGAGCAGTACTTC
once	TRBV27	NA	TRBJ1-1	CASSLIGVTEAFF	TGTGCCAGCAGTTTAATAGGGGTAACTGAAGCTTTCTTT
NA	TRBV4-2	TRBD2	TRBJ2-1	CASSTGLAAYNEQFF	TGTGCCAGCAGCACGGGACTAGCGGCCTACAATGAGCAGTTCTTC
once	TRBV27	NA	TRBJ1-2	CASSFVREGQVGYGYTF	TGTGCCAGCAGTTTTGTCCGGGAGGGGCAGGTTGGCTATGGCTACACCTTC
once	TRBV19	NA	TRBJ1-5	CASSIAGLGNQPQHF	TGTGCCAGTAGTATAGCTGGGCTGGGCAATCAGCCCCAGCATTTT
NA	TRBV28	NA	TRBJ2-1	CASSYGVDNEQFF	TGTGCCAGCAGTTACGGGGTAGATAATGAGCAGTTCTTC
NA	TRBV7-9	NA	TRBJ1-6	CASSPGTGTRNSPLHF	TGTGCCAGCAGCCCGGGCACAGGGACTAGAAATTCACCCCTCCACTTT
NA	TRBV4-3	NA	TRBJ1-6	CASSRNGGWNSPLHF	TGCGCCAGCAGCCGGAACGGGGGTTGGAATTCACCCCTCCACTTT
once	TRBV5-1	TRBD1	TRBJ1-4	CASSPDRGREKLFF	TGCGCCAGCAGCCCGGACAGGGGTAGAGAAAAACTGTTTTTT
NA	TRBV13	TRBD2	TRBJ2-7	CASSRASGTSISYEQYF	TGTGCCAGCAGCCGGGCCTCCGGGACTAGCATTTCCTACGAGCAGTACTTC
NA	TRBV7-3	NA	TRBJ2-2	CASSSGQAGTGELFF	TGTGCCAGCAGTTCAGGTCAAGCCGGCACCGGGGAGCTGTTTTTT
once	TRBV4-3	TRBD2	TRBJ2-2	CASSQDRASGLAVAGELFF	TGCGCCAGCAGCCAAGATCGAGCGTCGGGACTAGCCGTGGCCGGGGAGCTGTTTTTT